This TCR beta chain appears in the sequencing data of a study of identical twins. The CDR3 runs to 14 residues. The germline V gene has CDR1 SGHKS and CDR2 YYEKEE (reference sequence). The V end was cut by 3 bases, the J end by 3 bases, with 12 bases between. Turning to this clonotype: Its antigen is not identified.

A universal primer binding site was introduced by template switching. The final cDNA contained unique molecular identifiers. Using its own MiXCR run on the 5' RACE reads, TCRdb lists one record per CDR3 protein. The data show roughly 690,000 distinct CDR3 sequences, around 20% seen once. General observations from the study: Cord blood's abundant beta clonotypes had fewer insertions, unlike memory repertoires. Models predicted too little out-of-frame TCR alpha sharing in monozygotic twins.

Separately, the same data were catalogued under a study of T cells expressing NK-cell markers. According to that study: Whether the expanded NKG2C+ T cell clones recognized HCMV remained unclear.

Sequenced sample: PBMCs. This chain joins TRBV5-5 and TRBJ1-2; D remains ambiguous. This sequence originates from a woman aged 18-29 years in good health. In DNA form, the CDR3 reads TGTGCCAGCAGCTATGCGGGTCTTGACTATGGCTACACCTTC. Its translation: CASSYAGLDYGYTF.